A selection of T cell receptor beta chains follows, all from one sample in a study of beta chain features in type 1 diabetes. The data were produced by immunoSEQ multiplex PCR, yet TCRdb's version contains in-frame clones alone and is incomplete. The sample yields around 320,000 clones, 13% to 15% seen once. Sequences were obtained from central memory CD4+ T cells from blood. The receptors were sampled from a man aged 25-40 years in good health. Each CDR3 is given with its conserved first and last residue. Each record gives: D gene, V gene, clone size, J gene, CDR3 DNA, CDR3 protein. D genes are given only for firm matches. A clone size is listed for some rows: how often the clone was seen (once, few, many), or a class if it is expanded.

D: .; V: TRBV6-6; size: .; J: TRBJ2-5; DNA: TGTGCCAGCAGCCTTAGAGCCCTATGGGAGACCCAGTACTTC; CDR3: CASSLRALWETQYF
D: TRBD1; V: TRBV11-2; size: few; J: TRBJ1-2; DNA: TGTGCCAGCAGCTTATCGACAGGGAACTATGGCTACACCTTC; CDR3: CASSLSTGNYGYTF
D: .; V: TRBV6-1; size: .; J: TRBJ1-1; DNA: TGTGCCAGCAGTGAAGCCAGAACGAACACTGAAGCTTTCTTT; CDR3: CASSEARTNTEAFF
D: .; V: TRBV7-2; size: .; J: TRBJ2-3; DNA: TGTGCCAGCAGCTTAAGAGAGGGTGATACGCAGTATTTT; CDR3: CASSLREGDTQYF
D: TRBD1; V: TRBV7-2; size: few; J: TRBJ2-1; DNA: TGTGCCAGCAGCTTCGGACAGGGGCCCTACAATGAGCAGTTCTTC; CDR3: CASSFGQGPYNEQFF
D: .; V: TRBV11-2; size: few; J: TRBJ2-5; DNA: TGTGCCAGCAGCCCAGGGTTTTTAGGGGAGACCCAGTACTTC; CDR3: CASSPGFLGETQYF
D: .; V: TRBV7-9; size: few; J: TRBJ1-1; DNA: TGTGCCAGCAGCCCTGGACGGATGAACACTGAAGCTTTCTTT; CDR3: CASSPGRMNTEAFF
D: .; V: TRBV27; size: .; J: TRBJ1-1; DNA: TGTGCCAGCAGCAAGGCGGGGAACACTGAAGCTTTCTTT; CDR3: CASSKAGNTEAFF
D: .; V: TRBV6-1; size: .; J: TRBJ1-1; DNA: TGTGCCAGCATATACCCCGGGACGGAAGAAGCTTTCTTT; CDR3: CASIYPGTEEAFF
D: .; V: TRBV7-2; size: few; J: TRBJ1-1; DNA: TGTGCCAGCGGCTACGCGGACAGCCTGCGAGCAGCTTTCTTT; CDR3: CASGYADSLRAAFF
D: TRBD1; V: TRBV7-9; size: .; J: TRBJ2-1; DNA: TGTGCCAGCAGCTTGGAACGACAGGGAAGCTCCTACAATGAGCAGTTCTTC; CDR3: CASSLERQGSSYNEQFF
D: .; V: TRBV4-3; size: few; J: TRBJ1-6; DNA: TGCGCCAGCAGCCAATCGGGACATCTCAATTCACCCCTCCACTTT; CDR3: CASSQSGHLNSPLHF
D: TRBD1; V: TRBV6-6; size: few; J: TRBJ2-1; DNA: TGTGCCAGCAGTTACTCGACAGGGTTTAACAATGAGCAGTTCTTC; CDR3: CASSYSTGFNNEQFF
D: .; V: TRBV4-2; size: .; J: TRBJ2-1; DNA: TGTGCCAGCAGCCAAGACCACGGGCGTAATTACAATGAGCAGTTCTTC; CDR3: CASSQDHGRNYNEQFF
D: TRBD2; V: TRBV5-6; size: .; J: TRBJ2-1; DNA: TGTGCCAGCAGCTCCTATATCAGCGGGGGGGCCTACAATGAGCAGTTCTTC; CDR3: CASSSYISGGAYNEQFF
D: .; V: TRBV20-1; size: few; J: TRBJ2-3; DNA: TGCAGTGCTCAGAAAGATACGCAGTATTTT; CDR3: CSAQKDTQYF
D: TRBD1; V: TRBV7-8; size: .; J: TRBJ2-3; DNA: TGTGCCAGCAGCTATAGACAGGGGGGGACCGCAGATACGCAGTATTTT; CDR3: CASSYRQGGTADTQYF